This record looks at one T cell receptor (beta chain) sequence and its context. Sequenced by immunoSEQ multiplex PCR; TCRdb stores in-frame clones only, minus some. The sample has more than 50,000 clones, 80% to 95% seen once; the top ten hold roughly 15%. The sample belongs to a study of blood T cell repertoires in COVID-19. This CDR3 is 20 amino acids long. Germline V lookup: CDR1 KGHDR, CDR2 SFDVKD. V lost 3 bases, J lost 4 bases, and 15 bases stayed unmatched. This sequence joins TRBV24-1 and TRBJ2-5; 14 bases match TRBD2. The specimen sequenced was peripheral blood. The TCR sequence derives from an elderly man with acute or convalescent COVID-19. This chain's CDR3 is CATSDDRTSGGLAMGETQYF. CDR3 DNA: TGTGCCACCAGTGATGACCGGACTAGCGGGGGGTTGGCAATGGGAGAGACCCAGTACTTC.